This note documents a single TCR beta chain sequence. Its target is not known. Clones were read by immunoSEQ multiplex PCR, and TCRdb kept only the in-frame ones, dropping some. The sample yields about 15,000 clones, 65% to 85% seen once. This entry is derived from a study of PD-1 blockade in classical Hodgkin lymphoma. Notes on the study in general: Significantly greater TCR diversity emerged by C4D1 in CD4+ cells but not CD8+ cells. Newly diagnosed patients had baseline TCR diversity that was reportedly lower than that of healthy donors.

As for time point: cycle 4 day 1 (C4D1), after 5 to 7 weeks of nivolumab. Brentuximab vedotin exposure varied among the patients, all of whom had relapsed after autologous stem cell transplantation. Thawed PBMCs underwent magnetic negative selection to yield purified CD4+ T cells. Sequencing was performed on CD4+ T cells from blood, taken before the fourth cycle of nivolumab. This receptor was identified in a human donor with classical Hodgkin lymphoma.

CDR3 nucleotides: TGCGCCAGCAGCTTTGGAGGCAGGGGGTATGGAAACACCATATATTTT. This sequence encodes CASSFGGRGYGNTIYF. The chain links TRBV5-1 to TRBJ1-3, with TRBD1 matching over 7 bases. The CDR3 has 16 amino acids. V lost 2 bases, J lost 3 bases, and 8 bases stayed unmatched. The germline gives CDR1 SGHRS, CDR2 YFSETQ.